The clone carrying this TCR beta chain occurred many times. The data were obtained in a study of Graves' ophthalmopathy and Graves' hyperthyroidism. V was clipped by 4 bases and J by 1 base, with 8 bases between them. CDR3 length equals 13 residues. Germline loops: CDR1 SGHRS, CDR2 YFSETQ. Amplifying from RNA transcripts, the study obtained TCR beta CDR3 regions. First-round RT-PCR used HTBI primers; second-round multiplex PCR followed. TCRdb called the multiplex PCR reads again in MiXCR, with one record for every CDR3 protein. The sample gives approximately 150,000 distinct CDR3 sequences, under 45% of which show up once; roughly 9% is in the top ten.

This TCR was recovered from a man aged 25-45 years with Graves' ophthalmopathy. The sequenced material came from peripheral blood. The chain is built from TRBV5-1 and TRBJ1-1; perhaps TRBD1 as D (5 bases). The CDR3 reads CASSAGQNTEAFF. CDR3 nucleotides: TGCGCCAGCAGCGCCGGACAGAACACTGAAGCTTTCTTT.